The TCR beta chain under discussion was sequenced for a study of metastatic and nonmetastatic thyroid tumors. As for the study in general: Repertoire data that came from the blood and tumor or nodule tissue of malignant and benign thyroid patients were compared.

Study-wide findings and caveats: Across blood and tumor, TCR beta diversity in malignant thyroid tumors was reportedly significantly higher than in benign nodules.

All patients were treatment-naive before thyroid surgery. This clone has at least ten counts. Its matching antigen is unknown. V lost 4 bases and J 7 bases, leaving 11 bases between the germline ends. Germline loops: CDR1 SEHNR, CDR2 FQNEAQ (reference sequence). The CDR3 totals 13 residues. In the authors' methods: A distant-metastasis classifier for papillary thyroid cancer was built using CDR3 differences across clinicopathological groups. MiXCR re-clonotyped the PCR reads for TCRdb. The V and J calls, along with clone size, are taken from TCRdb and not from the paper's own processing. There are about 40,000 clones in the sample; roughly an eighth occur only once, and around a quarter lies in the top ten.

The chain links TRBV7-9 to TRBJ2-1; D may be TRBD1 or TRBD2 (5 bases each). The sequenced sample consisted of blood. This TCR was sampled from a female donor with papillary thyroid cancer or a benign thyroid nodule (not recorded which). Some clones in this sample may be carry-over from other donors' samples. In DNA form, the CDR3 reads TGTGCCAGCAGCTCAGGGTCGGGGAATGAGCAGTTCTTC. As protein: CASSSGSGNEQFF.